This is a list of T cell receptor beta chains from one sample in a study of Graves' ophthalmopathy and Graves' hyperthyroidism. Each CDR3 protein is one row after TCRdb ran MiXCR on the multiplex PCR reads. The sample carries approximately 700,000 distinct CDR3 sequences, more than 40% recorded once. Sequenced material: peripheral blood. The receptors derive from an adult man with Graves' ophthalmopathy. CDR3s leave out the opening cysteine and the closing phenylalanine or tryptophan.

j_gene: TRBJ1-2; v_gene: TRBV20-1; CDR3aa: SASSGQGLHYGYT
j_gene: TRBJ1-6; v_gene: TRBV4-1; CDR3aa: ASSQDPPGGTSPLH
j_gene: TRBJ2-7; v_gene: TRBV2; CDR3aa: ASSEGLAGDSYEQY
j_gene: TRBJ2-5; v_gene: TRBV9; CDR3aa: ASSAPGLAVGTQY
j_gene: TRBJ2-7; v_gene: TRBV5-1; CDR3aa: ASSRLPRPFSYEQY
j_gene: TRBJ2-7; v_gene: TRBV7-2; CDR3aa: ASSLDPSSYEQY
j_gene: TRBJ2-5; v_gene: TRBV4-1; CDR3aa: ASSQVWRRDHGRQETQY
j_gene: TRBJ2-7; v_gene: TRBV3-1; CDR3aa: ASSQDILATYEQY
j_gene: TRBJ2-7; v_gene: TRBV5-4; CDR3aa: ASSLTGTPSGEQY
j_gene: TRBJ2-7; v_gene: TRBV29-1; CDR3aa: SVAPQPGQEGNEQY
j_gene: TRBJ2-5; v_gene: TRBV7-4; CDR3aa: ASSSRQGRETQY
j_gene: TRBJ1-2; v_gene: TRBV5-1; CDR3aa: ASSREGPNYGYT
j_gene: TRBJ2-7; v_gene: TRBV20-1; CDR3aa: SARSTANYEQY
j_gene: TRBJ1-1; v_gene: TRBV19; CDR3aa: ASSIQGVSTEAF
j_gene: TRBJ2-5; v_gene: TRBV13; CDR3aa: ASSPRDAQETQY